Presented here are 15 T cell receptor beta chains from one specimen sequenced in a study of blood T cell repertoires in COVID-19. Data came from immunoSEQ multiplex PCR; TCRdb stores just in-frame clones and leaves some out. The sample lists over 130,000 clones, about 86% seen once, with 7.5% to 8.5% in the top ten. The sample taken for sequencing was peripheral blood. The receptor set was obtained from a human donor in a cohort sampled during active COVID-19.

The rearrangement uses TRBV19 and TRBJ1-2; a weak D match, TRBD1 (5 bases). This CDR3 contains 12 residues. CDR1 and CDR2 (germline): LNHDA, SQIVND (reference sequence). V gave up 7 bases and J gave up 7 bases, with 13 bases separating them. CDR3 sequence reads: CASMGGSVGYTF. CDR3 nucleotides: TGTGCCAGTATGGGGGGGAGCGTTGGCTACACCTTC.

The chain is built from TRBV6-6 and TRBJ1-3; maybe TRBD1 (6 bases). Between the trimmed V and J ends, which lost 2 bases and 4 bases, there was a span of 12 bases. Germline V gene data show CDR1 as MNHNY and CDR2 as SVGAGI (reference sequence). The length of the CDR3 is 15 residues. CDR3 nucleotides: TGTGCCAGCAGTTACAGTGTGACAGGCGGAAACACCATATATTTT. Encoded protein: CASSYSVTGGNTIYF.

V is TRBV4-1 and J is TRBJ1-5; the match to TRBD1 covers 9 bases. V lost 5 bases, J lost 11 bases, and 10 bases stayed unmatched. The CDR3 is 14 residues long. The V gene's germline CDR1 is MGHRA and CDR2 YSYEKL. The CDR3 protein is CASSAPGTGRAQHF. CDR3 sequence (DNA): TGCGCCAGCAGCGCCCCCGGGACAGGGCGCGCCCAGCATTTT.

V usage is TRBV5-1 and J usage is TRBJ1-1, with a tentative D call TRBD1 (6 bases). The germline CDR1 and CDR2 sequences are SGHRS and YFSETQ. The CDR3 loop spans 16 amino acids. V was clipped by 4 bases and J by 1 base, with 17 bases between them. The CDR3 spells CASSVEGPQGNTEAFF. CDR3 in DNA: TGCGCCAGCAGCGTGGAGGGCCCACAGGGGAACACTGAAGCTTTCTTT.

This chain joins TRBV7-2 and TRBJ2-7; D is uncertain. CDR1 is SGHTA, CDR2 FQGNSA, per germline. This CDR3 is built from 11 residues. V was clipped by 3 bases and J by 7 bases, with 7 bases between them. Here the CDR3 reads CASSLLREQYF. In DNA form, the CDR3 reads TGTGCCAGCAGCTTGTTGAGGGAGCAGTACTTC.

The chain is built from TRBV6-2 or TRBV6-3 and TRBJ2-7, with TRBD1 matching over 10 bases. Germline V gene sequence: CDR1 MNHEY, CDR2 SVGEGT. With V trimmed by 4 bases and J by 0 bases, 6 bases remained unmatched. The CDR3 sequence is 16 residues long. CDR3 coding DNA: TGTGCCAGCAGTTCCACTGACAGGGGGCACTCCTACGAGCAGTACTTC. It is translated as CASSSTDRGHSYEQYF.

This clone has a handful of counts. This chain uses TRBV4-1 with TRBJ1-5, with 8 nucleotides matching TRBD1. The germline V gene has CDR1 MGHRA and CDR2 YSYEKL. The CDR3 extends over 15 amino acids. V gave up 1 base and J gave up 5 bases; unmatched junction bases: 4. The CDR3 region has the DNA TGCGCCAGCAGCCAAGGACAGGGGCTGGATCAGCCCCAGCATTTT. Its translation is CASSQGQGLDQPQHF.

The chain is built from TRBV6-9 and TRBJ2-4, with 8 nucleotides matching TRBD1. CDR3 size: 15 residues. V gave up 7 bases and J gave up 1 base; unmatched junction bases: 6. CDR1 MNHGY and CDR2 SVAAGI come from the germline V gene. As DNA, the CDR3 is TGTGCCAGCACCACGACAGGGGTGGCCAAAAACATTCAGTACTTC. Its translation: CASTTTGVAKNIQYF.

V and J are TRBV5-1 and TRBJ2-5; 7 bases are shared with TRBD2. Germline assignment: CDR1 SGHRS and CDR2 YFSETQ. The CDR3 runs 14 residues. V shed 4 bases and J 1 base; nucleotides not matched to a gene: 4. The CDR3 protein is CASSPSGGQETQYF. In nucleotides, the CDR3 is TGCGCCAGCAGCCCCTCGGGGGGCCAAGAGACCCAGTACTTC.

The chain has TRBV6-5 and TRBJ2-7; no definite D call. V was clipped by 2 bases and J by 0 bases, with 11 bases between them. The CDR3 is 15 residues long. Germline loops: CDR1 MNHEY, CDR2 SVGAGI. The CDR3 DNA is TGTGCCAGCAGTTACGCACTGTCTAACTCCTACGAGCAGTACTTC. It is translated as CASSYALSNSYEQYF.

The CDR3 DNA reads TGTGCCAGCAGTTACAATCGGGCAGGGGGCAAGTACGAGCAGTACTTC. It yields the protein CASSYNRAGGKYEQYF. This sequence joins TRBV6-6 and TRBJ2-7; 8 bases fit TRBD1. The CDR3 spans 16 residues. Looked up from germline, CDR1 is MNHNY and CDR2 is SVGAGI (reference sequence). The V segment lost 2 bases and the J segment 4 bases; nucleotides outside the gene matches: 10.

A remark on this clone: Relative to the germline gene, one junction end is altered; a read error may explain this. The chain employs TRBV19 and TRBJ2-3; TRBD2 is a possible D gene (5 bases). This CDR3 contains 11 residues. Germline assignment: CDR1 LNHDA and CDR2 SQIVND (reference sequence). The CDR3 loop is CASSIADTQYF. CDR3 nucleotides: TGTGCCAGTAGCATAGCGGATACGCAGTATTTT.

The rearrangement uses TRBV7-2 and TRBJ2-7, with 11 bases lining up with TRBD1. J gave up 3 bases and V 4 bases, and 5 bases lay outside the gene matches. Germline V gene lookup returns CDR1 SGHTA and CDR2 FQGNSA. The CDR3 has 15 amino acids. The CDR3 DNA sequence: TGTGCCAGCAGCTCCCCGGACAGGGGGCTCTACGAGCAGTACTTC. Amino acids: CASSSPDRGLYEQYF.

The rearrangement joins TRBV3-1 (or the pseudogene TRBV3-2) to TRBJ2-5; D gene uncertain. Germline CDR1 and CDR2: LGHDT and YNNKEL (reference sequence). This CDR3 spans 15 amino acids. V was shortened by 2 bases and J by 2 bases, with 12 bases between the two germline ends. This CDR3 is CASSQQETRQETQYF. Here the CDR3 DNA reads TGTGCCAGCAGCCAACAAGAAACAAGACAAGAGACCCAGTACTTC.

The rearrangement links TRBV11-2 to TRBJ2-3; D might be TRBD2 (6 bases). Germline lookup yields CDR1 SGHAT and CDR2 FQNNGV. Between the trimmed V and J ends, which lost 7 bases and 4 bases, there was a span of 21 bases. The CDR3 is 16 residues long. The CDR3 DNA reads as TGTGCCAGCAATACCTTCAGGAGGCCGGGGGCAGATACGCAGTATTTT. Encoded protein: CASNTFRRPGADTQYF.